This TCR beta chain was identified in a study of blood T cell repertoires in COVID-19. TCRdb's copy holds only in-frame clones and misses some; the assay was immunoSEQ multiplex PCR. The sample includes roughly 500,000 clones, over 75% of them seen just once. This CDR3 comprises 15 residues. Trimming removed 4 bases from V and 4 bases from J, with 17 bases in between. The germline V gene encodes CDR1 MNHEY and CDR2 SVGEGT. The rearrangement uses TRBV6-2 or TRBV6-3 and TRBJ2-7; a possible D gene is TRBD2 (5 bases). The material sequenced was PBMCs or T cells enriched from blood (not recorded which). The receptor was derived from a middle-aged woman who had recovered from COVID-19. The CDR3 region has the DNA TGTGCCAGCAGTTTCGACCGGGGTAGAGTGTACGAGCAGTACTTC. Amino acid sequence: CASSFDRGRVYEQYF.